The clone carrying this TCR beta chain showed up just a few times. TCRdb fed the 5' RACE reads into MiXCR, producing one record per CDR3 protein. Of about 36,000 distinct CDR3 sequences in the sample, less than 8.5% were seen once. These data belong to a study of spatial heterogeneity in lung cancer. CDR1 and CDR2 from the germline V gene are MNHEY and SVGAGI. CDR3 length equals 14 residues. With 6 bases removed from V and 4 bases from J, the gap between germline ends came to 15 bases. As for time point: sample taken at primary tumor resection. This clonotype originated in a female donor with early-stage non-small cell lung cancer. The material sequenced was PBMCs, taken at surgery. The chain carries TRBV6-5 and TRBJ2-5; perhaps TRBD1 as D (7 bases). Written as DNA, the CDR3 is TGTGCCAGCAGCCGACGACAGGGAGGAGAGACCCAGTACTTC. This codes for CASSRRQGGETQYF.